This T cell receptor beta chain was recovered during a study of T cell responses to AZD1222 COVID-19 vaccine. V was cut by 0 bases and J by 7 bases, with 13 bases left in between. The CDR3 contains 15 residues. Germline CDR1 is LGHDT and CDR2 is YNNKEL (reference sequence). Data came from immunoSEQ multiplex PCR; TCRdb stores just in-frame clones and leaves some out. The sample yields over 90,000 clones, more than 85% seen once. This sample comprised peripheral blood, obtained on day 0 of AZD1222 vaccination. V is TRBV3-1 (or the pseudogene TRBV3-2) and J is TRBJ2-1; maybe TRBD1 (6 bases). The origin of this receptor is an adult in good health. Here the CDR3 reads CASSQDHRASNEQFF. In nucleotides, the CDR3 is TGTGCCAGCAGCCAAGATCACAGGGCTAGTAATGAGCAGTTCTTC.